The clone carrying this T cell receptor (beta chain) occurred many times. These data are taken from a study of CDR3 diversity in severe acne. CDR3 length: 13 amino acids. V lost 5 bases, J lost 5 bases, and 3 bases stayed unmatched. From germline, CDR1 is SGHTA and CDR2 FQGNSA. TCRdb itself ran the PCR reads through MiXCR, one entry per CDR3 protein. The sample lists around 91,000 distinct CDR3 sequences; around 53% were seen once. This sequence originates from a male donor in good health, without acne. The gene calls are TRBV7-2 and TRBJ1-1, with TRBD1 matching 9 bases. Sequenced: blood. The CDR3, as DNA: TGTGCCAGCAGCCAAGACAGGGGGACTGAAGCTTTCTTT. It codes for CASSQDRGTEAFF.